A single sample is the source of the 10 T cell receptor beta chains below, sequenced in a study of T cell responses to AZD1222 COVID-19 vaccine (dated by TCRdb to the early 2020s). The time point label corresponds to: baseline before first vaccination. The library was made by the immunoSEQ multiplex PCR assay. TCRdb mirrors the immuneACCESS table, restricted to in-frame sequences. Some clones are absent from its copies; in checked studies, under half trace to an unresolved V gene, and the reason for the others is unknown. For this sample there are 170,000 or so clones; about nine tenths appear just once. The top ten clones comprise approximately 3% of the sample. The sequencing here drew on peripheral blood, taken on day 0 of AZD1222 vaccination. All receptors come from an adult in good health.

V usage is TRBV13 and J usage is TRBJ1-1; TRBD1 aligns across 7 bases. CDR1 is PRHDT, CDR2 FYEKMQ, per germline (reference sequence). After removal of 5 bases from V and 6 bases from J, the junction contained 6 bases not matched to a gene. The CDR3 is made up of 13 amino acids. The CDR3: CASSLDRVSEAFF. CDR3 in DNA: TGTGCCAGCAGCCTCGACAGGGTCTCTGAAGCTTTCTTT.

CDR3 sequence: CASSQRGGRNQPQHF. CDR3 sequence (DNA): TGTGCCAGCAGCCAAAGGGGGGGACGCAATCAGCCCCAGCATTTT. V and J are TRBV3-1 (or the pseudogene TRBV3-2) and TRBJ1-5; tentatively, D is TRBD1 (6 bases). Trimming took 2 bases from V and 2 from J, leaving 10 bases between them. This CDR3 has 15 residues. Germline CDR1 is LGHDT and CDR2 is YNNKEL (reference sequence).

CDR3 nucleotide sequence: TGTGCCAGTGACGGACCGGGGTGGGTGCCCCAGCCCCAGCATTTT. It is translated as CASDGPGWVPQPQHF. The chain combines TRBV19 with TRBJ1-5; D unresolved. Germline lookup yields CDR1 LNHDA and CDR2 SQIVND (reference sequence). The ends were cut back, 8 bases at V and 7 bases at J, with 21 bases in the middle. The CDR3 covers 15 residues.

This chain uses TRBV10-3 with TRBJ1-1; 7 nucleotides agree with TRBD1. V dropped 0 bases and J dropped 2; count of bases not matched to a gene: 3. The germline gives CDR1 ENHRY, CDR2 SYGVKD. The CDR3 covers 15 residues. In DNA, the CDR3 is TGTGCCATCAGTGAGTCGGGGGACAGTAACACTGAAGCTTTCTTT. Encoded protein: CAISESGDSNTEAFF.

The V and J genes are TRBV7-2 and TRBJ2-7; 10 nucleotides line up with TRBD1. CDR1 and CDR2 (germline): SGHTA, FQGNSA. The V gene end was trimmed by 1 base and the J gene end by 7 bases; junction bases not matched to a gene: 13. CDR3 length equals 17 residues. The CDR3 DNA follows: TGTGCCAGCAGCTTAGGGGCCGGGACAGGGGTCACGAAAGAGCAGTACTTC. This encodes CASSLGAGTGVTKEQYF.

This clone was seen a single time. This rearrangement joins TRBV10-2 to TRBJ2-2; TRBD1 aligns across 11 bases. Trimming took 10 bases from V and 6 from J; bases not matched to a gene: 13. CDR1 is WSHSY and CDR2 is SAAADI in the germline V gene. CDR3 length: 16 amino acids. CDR3 amino acids: CAIIPGQGVLAGELFF. CDR3 bases: TGCGCCATCATACCGGGACAGGGGGTTTTAGCCGGGGAGCTGTTTTTT.

V is TRBV2 and J is TRBJ2-1, with 9 bases fitting TRBD1. The CDR3 extends over 14 amino acids. CDR1 SNHLY and CDR2 FYNNEI come from the germline V gene. V was clipped by 10 bases and J by 4 bases; unmatched bases: 8. The CDR3: CATDRGIRYNEQFF. The CDR3 coding sequence is TGTGCCACCGACAGGGGGATCCGATACAATGAGCAGTTCTTC.

V usage is TRBV9 and J usage is TRBJ1-4, with a weak D call TRBD1 (5 bases). V lost 3 bases and J lost 0, with 9 bases in between. CDR3 size: 15 residues. In germline, CDR1 is SGDLS, CDR2 YYNGEE. Written as DNA, the CDR3 is TGTGCCAGCAGCGACCAGGGTGCAACTAATGAAAAACTGTTTTTT. Amino acid sequence: CASSDQGATNEKLFF.

The rearrangement links TRBV10-3 to TRBJ1-1; no firm D call. Germline V CDR1 and CDR2: ENHRY, SYGVKD. CDR3 length: 16 amino acids. V gave up 0 bases and J gave up 1 base, with 12 bases separating them. The CDR3 is CAISESTGHGNTEAFF. Written as DNA, the CDR3 is TGTGCCATCAGTGAGTCGACTGGGCACGGGAACACTGAAGCTTTCTTT.

This chain links TRBV21-1 with TRBJ1-6; TRBD1, as called in the table, went unchecked against the DNA. TRBV21-1 is an annotated pseudogene. The CDR3 extends over 20 amino acids. The CDR3 protein is CASSKVGRGCPSSYNSPLHF. The CDR3 DNA follows: TGTGCCAGCAGCAAAGTTGGCAGGGGGTGCCCAAGCTCCTATAATTCACCCCTCCACTTT.